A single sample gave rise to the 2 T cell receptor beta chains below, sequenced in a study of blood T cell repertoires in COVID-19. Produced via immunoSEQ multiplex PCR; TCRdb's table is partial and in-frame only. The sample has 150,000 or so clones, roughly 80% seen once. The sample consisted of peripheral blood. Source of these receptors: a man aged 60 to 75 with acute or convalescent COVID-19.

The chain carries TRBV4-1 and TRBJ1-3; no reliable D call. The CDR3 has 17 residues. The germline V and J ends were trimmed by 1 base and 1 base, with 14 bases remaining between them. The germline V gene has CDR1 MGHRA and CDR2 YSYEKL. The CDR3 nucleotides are TGCGCCAGCAGCCAAGGTATAGGCAGGTTTTCTGGAAACACCATATATTTT. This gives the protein CASSQGIGRFSGNTIYF.

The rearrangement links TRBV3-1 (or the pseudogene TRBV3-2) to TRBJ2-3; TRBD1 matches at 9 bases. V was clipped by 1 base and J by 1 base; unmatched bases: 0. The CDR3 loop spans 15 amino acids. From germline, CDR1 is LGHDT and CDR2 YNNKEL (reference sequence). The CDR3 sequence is CASSQGTGGTDTQYF. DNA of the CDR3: TGTGCCAGCAGCCAAGGGACAGGGGGCACAGATACGCAGTATTTT.